The 21 T cell receptor beta chains in this list originate from one sample, sequenced in a study of OX40 agonist ivuxolimab in advanced cancers. Method: immunoSEQ multiplex PCR; TCRdb's copy keeps in-frame clones and lacks some. The sample carries over 35,000 clones, 70% to 90% recorded once. The sequences come from CD4+ or CD8+ T cells sorted from blood, collected in a trial of the OX40 agonist ivuxolimab. The receptors were sampled from an adult with an advanced solid tumor such as melanoma, head and neck, liver or kidney cancer.

The chain employs TRBV4-3 and TRBJ2-7; possibly TRBD1 or TRBD2 for D (5 bases each). V lost 1 base and J lost 6, with 13 bases in between. Germline lookup yields CDR1 LGHNA and CDR2 YSLEER. This CDR3 is 14 amino acids long. The CDR3 reads CASSQVLIGGEQYF. The CDR3 DNA reads as TGCGCCAGCAGCCAAGTTCTTATTGGGGGCGAGCAGTACTTC.

This chain joins TRBV29-1 and TRBJ1-2; 8 positions agree with TRBD1. CDR1 SQVTM and CDR2 ANQGSEA come from the germline V gene. This CDR3 contains 12 residues. With V trimmed by 3 bases and J by 7 bases, 4 bases remained unmatched. The CDR3 DNA reads as TGCAGCGTTGAGACCAGGGGGCCTGGCTACACCTTC. Translated, it gives CSVETRGPGYTF.

The chain combines TRBV9 with TRBJ2-7; tentatively, D is TRBD2 (5 bases). Germline V CDR1 and CDR2: SGDLS, YYNGEE. This CDR3 is 15 amino acids long. With 7 bases removed from V and 4 bases from J, the gap between germline ends came to 21 bases. CDR3 in amino acids: CASAREEEGFYEQYF. The CDR3 bases are TGTGCCAGCGCGCGAGAGGAAGAGGGTTTTTACGAGCAGTACTTC. Based on the CDR3 plus reference TRBV9 and TRBJ2-7, the full variable domain is DSGVTQTPKHLITATGQRVTLRCSPRSGDLSVYWYQQSLDQGLQFLIQYYNGEERAKGNILERFSAQQFPDLHSELNLSSLELGDSALYFCASAREEEGFYEQYFGPGTRLTVT.

The chain carries TRBV11-3 and TRBJ2-1; 10 bases fit TRBD2. CDR1 and CDR2 from the germline V gene are SGHNT and YENEEA. The CDR3 is 19 residues long. Trimming at V came to 5 bases and at J to 0 bases, leaving 13 bases not matched to a gene. Here the CDR3 DNA reads TGTGCCAGCAGCACCCAGCGGGAGGGAAAACCGAGCTCCTACAATGAGCAGTTCTTC. As protein: CASSTQREGKPSSYNEQFF.

The gene calls are TRBV27 and TRBJ2-7, with a possible D match to TRBD2 (7 bases). Trimming took off 6 bases at V and 3 bases at J, with 15 bases between the two ends. Per the germline V gene, CDR1 is MNHEY and CDR2 is SMNVEV (reference sequence). The CDR3 spans 14 residues. The CDR3 DNA reads as TGTGCCAGCAGAAAGGGGGGGGAGGGCTACGAGCAGTACTTC. Protein sequence: CASRKGGEGYEQYF.

The chain uses TRBV14 and TRBJ1-1; D unresolved. The CDR3 extends over 16 amino acids. CDR1 SGHDN and CDR2 FVKESK come from the germline V gene. V was trimmed by 4 bases and J by 1 base, leaving 16 bases between them. CDR3 nucleotide sequence: TGTGCCAGCAGCCCCCGCTTAAGGGCCCCGAACACTGAAGCTTTCTTT. Residues: CASSPRLRAPNTEAFF.

The chain employs TRBV19 and TRBJ1-1; D uncertain. Trimming removed 0 bases at V and 7 bases at J, with 12 bases between. The CDR3 length is 14 residues. Germline CDR1 is LNHDA and CDR2 is SQIVND (reference sequence). The CDR3 here is CASSIDLSGYEAFF. The CDR3 bases are TGTGCCAGTAGTATAGATCTATCGGGGTATGAAGCTTTCTTT. The full variable domain, rest sourced from reference TRBV19 and TRBJ1-1, is DGGITQSPKYLFRKEGQNVTLSCEQNLNHDAMYWYRQDPGQGLRLIYYSQIVNDFQKGDIAEGYSVSREKKESFPLTVTSAQKNPTAFYLCASSIDLSGYEAFFGQGTRLTVV.

For the CDR3, the DNA is TGTGCCAGTAGTATCCATACAGGGGTGAACACTGAAGCTTTCTTT. Protein: CASSIHTGVNTEAFF. The chain employs TRBV19 and TRBJ1-1; 7 bases agree with TRBD1. The germline V gene has CDR1 LNHDA and CDR2 SQIVND (reference sequence). With 3 bases clipped from V and 0 bases from J, the junction kept 4 bases outside the gene matches. The CDR3 covers 15 residues.

The V gene is TRBV5-8, the J gene TRBJ1-2; D is ambiguous. Trimming took 4 bases from V and 6 from J, leaving 16 bases between them. This CDR3 comprises 14 residues. Germline V gene lookup returns CDR1 SGHTS and CDR2 YDEGEE. The CDR3 region is CASSQENHRDGYTF. CDR3 sequence (DNA): TGTGCCAGCAGCCAAGAGAACCATCGGGATGGCTACACCTTC.

This clone was detected once. CDR3 in DNA: TGTGCCAGCAGTGAAACAGGGGAGAGCGGGGAGCTGTTTTTT. This sequence encodes CASSETGESGELFF. The rearrangement uses TRBV6-1 and TRBJ2-2; 7 bases fit TRBD1. The CDR3 is 14 residues long. V was pared by 2 bases and J by 7 bases, with 4 bases of the junction left unmatched. Germline values: CDR1 MNHNS, CDR2 SASEGT.

The rearrangement joins TRBV9 to TRBJ2-7; 8 bases agree with TRBD1. CDR3 length equals 15 residues. Germline trimming cut 3 bases from V and 2 bases from J; bases unmatched to any gene: 7. Germline CDR1 reads SGDLS; CDR2 reads YYNGEE. The DNA of the CDR3 is TGTGCCAGCAGCGGACCGCAGGGACAGGCCTACGAGCAGTACTTC. Protein product: CASSGPQGQAYEQYF.

This clone was picked up one time. CDR3 region: CASTTGDRSTDTQYF. CDR3 nucleotides: TGTGCCAGCACCACCGGGGACAGGAGCACAGATACGCAGTATTTT. This sequence joins TRBV7-3 and TRBJ2-3; 8 bases align to TRBD1. Germline CDR1 is SGHTA and CDR2 is FQGTGA. V gave up 7 bases and J gave up 0 bases; unmatched junction bases: 6. The length of the CDR3 is 15 residues.

With regard to this clone: The germline gene is not matched at one end of the junction; a read error may be the cause. The V call is TRBV4-1, the J call TRBJ1-1; TRBD1 might be the D (6 bases). Germline CDR1 MGHRA, CDR2 YSYEKL. This CDR3 has 15 residues. The CDR3 nucleotides read TGCGCCAGCAGCCATATAAGTACAGGGAACCCTGAAGCTTTCTTT. Amino acid sequence: CASSHISTGNPEAFF.

As DNA, the CDR3 is TGTGCCAGCAGCTCCCGTAGTTGGCGGGGGGAAACGAACACCGGGGAGCTGTTTTTT. Translating it yields CASSSRSWRGETNTGELFF. The rearrangement joins TRBV9 to TRBJ2-2; TRBD2 matches 8 bases. Germline V gives CDR1 SGDLS, CDR2 YYNGEE. The CDR3 is 19 amino acids. The V segment lost 4 bases and the J segment 0 bases; nucleotides outside the gene matches: 14.

This sequence joins TRBV27 and TRBJ1-5; D ambiguous. The V and J ends lost 4 bases and 4 bases respectively, with 8 bases between them. CDR1 and CDR2 (germline): MNHEY, SMNVEV (reference sequence). This CDR3 spans 13 amino acids. The CDR3: CASSWTLNQPQHF. CDR3 coding DNA: TGTGCCAGCAGTTGGACCTTAAATCAGCCCCAGCATTTT.

This chain uses TRBV19 with TRBJ1-2, with D maybe TRBD1 (5 bases). The CDR3 runs to 12 residues. Germline CDR1 reads LNHDA; CDR2 reads SQIVND (reference sequence). Trimming removed 3 bases from V and 7 bases from J, with 9 bases in between. In DNA form, the CDR3 reads TGTGCCAGTAGTATCGGGGGATCTGGCTACACCTTC. Translation: CASSIGGSGYTF.

This sequence joins TRBV5-8 and TRBJ1-1, with unresolved D. Germline assignment: CDR1 SGHTS and CDR2 YDEGEE. Trimming removed 2 bases from V and 10 bases from J, with 15 bases in between. The CDR3 covers 13 residues. The CDR3 region is CASSFLGELGAFF. The CDR3 DNA follows: TGTGCCAGCAGCTTTCTCGGGGAGTTGGGAGCTTTCTTT.

This chain connects TRBV6-5 to TRBJ2-5; D is undetermined. V lost 8 bases and J 1 base, leaving 8 bases between the germline ends. The CDR3 spans 12 residues. Germline V lookup: CDR1 MNHEY, CDR2 SVGAGI. CDR3 in DNA: TGTGCCAGCCCCTCGGGCCAAGAGACCCAGTACTTC. Translation gives CASPSGQETQYF.

The CDR3 sequence: CASSLGGGRWTGELFF. In DNA form, the CDR3 reads TGTGCCAGCAGCTTAGGTGGCGGGAGATGGACCGGGGAGCTGTTTTTT. The rearrangement joins TRBV7-6 to TRBJ2-2; 7 bases map to TRBD2. This CDR3 contains 16 residues. J gave up 5 bases and V 1 base, and 7 bases lay outside the gene matches. CDR1 and CDR2 (germline): SGHVS, FNYEAQ.

The rearrangement joins TRBV7-3 to TRBJ2-7; D may be TRBD1 (6 bases). Trimming stripped 3 bases from V and 3 bases from J, with 18 bases between. Per the germline V gene, CDR1 is SGHTA and CDR2 is FQGTGA. The CDR3 covers 16 residues. CDR3 region: CASSFLMAGAHYEQYF. DNA for the CDR3: TGTGCCAGCAGCTTTCTGATGGCAGGGGCGCACTACGAGCAGTACTTC.

This chain uses TRBV7-6 with TRBJ1-1, with a tentative D call TRBD1 (5 bases). Germline V CDR1 and CDR2: SGHVS, FNYEAQ. There are 14 residues in the CDR3. The V end lost 5 bases, the J end lost 5 bases, and 15 bases lay between the germline ends. This CDR3 reads CASSAGGGWTEAFF. As DNA, the CDR3 is TGTGCCAGCAGCGCAGGTGGGGGTTGGACTGAAGCTTTCTTT.